Presented here are 10 T cell receptor beta chains from one specimen sequenced in a study of T cell responses to AZD1222 COVID-19 vaccine. Profiling relied on immunoSEQ multiplex PCR, and the TCRdb table lists in-frame clones only, not all of them. This table holds roughly 100,000 clones, about 87% found once. The specimen was peripheral blood, collected on day 0 of AZD1222 vaccination. These receptors all come from an adult in good health.

The chain is built from TRBV28 and TRBJ1-4; no definite D call. The V and J ends lost 2 bases and 14 bases respectively, with 15 bases between them. Germline assignment: CDR1 MDHEN and CDR2 SYDVKM. The CDR3 extends over 13 amino acids. The CDR3: CASSLGQNFVLFF. CDR3 sequence (DNA): TGTGCCAGCAGTTTAGGCCAGAATTTTGTCCTGTTTTTT.

The chain couples TRBV6-2 or TRBV6-3 to TRBJ1-3; no definite D call. In germline, CDR1 is MNHEY, CDR2 SVGEGT. Deletions cut 2 bases from V and 0 bases from J, with 14 bases between. The CDR3 contains 17 residues. The CDR3 here is CASSYPQSARSGNTIYF. CDR3 DNA: TGTGCCAGCAGTTACCCCCAGTCGGCTCGCTCTGGAAACACCATATATTTT.

The J gene is TRBJ1-3, the V gene TRBV3-1 (or the pseudogene TRBV3-2); D is possibly TRBD1 (5 bases). Trimming took off 5 bases at V and 3 bases at J, with 11 bases between the two ends. Germline assignment: CDR1 LGHDT and CDR2 YNNKEL (reference sequence). CDR3 size: 14 residues. The chain's CDR3 is CASSSWGGGNTIYF. CDR3 DNA sequence: TGTGCCAGCAGCTCTTGGGGCGGTGGAAACACCATATATTTT.

The rearrangement uses TRBV6-5 and TRBJ1-1; D uncertain. The ends were cut back, 0 bases at V and 1 base at J, with 3 bases in the middle. This CDR3 spans 13 amino acids. Germline V gives CDR1 MNHEY, CDR2 SVGAGI. The DNA for the CDR3 is TGTGCCAGCAGTTACTCGGAGAACACTGAAGCTTTCTTT. Protein sequence: CASSYSENTEAFF.

The V gene is TRBV5-8, the J gene TRBJ2-6, with D tentatively TRBD1 (6 bases). The germline CDR1 and CDR2 sequences are SGHTS and YDEGEE. Trimming cost V 4 bases and J 0 bases, with 14 bases left between them. This CDR3 comprises 17 residues. The chain's CDR3 is CASSLDRSYSGANVLTF. The CDR3 DNA sequence: TGTGCCAGCAGCCTTGACAGGTCCTACTCTGGGGCCAACGTCCTGACTTTC.

This clone was recorded once. The rearrangement links TRBV19 to TRBJ2-3, with D unclear. The V and J ends lost 1 base and 4 bases respectively, with 6 bases between them. Germline V gives CDR1 LNHDA, CDR2 SQIVND (reference sequence). The CDR3 has 13 amino acids. The CDR3 protein is CASSIGLADTQYF. The CDR3 coding sequence is TGTGCCAGTAGTATAGGTCTTGCAGATACGCAGTATTTT.

This chain uses TRBV24-1 with TRBJ2-1; D possibly corresponds to TRBD2 (7 bases). V was shortened by 6 bases and J by 7 bases, with 12 bases between the two germline ends. Germline V gene lookup returns CDR1 KGHDR and CDR2 SFDVKD. This CDR3 has 13 amino acids. The CDR3 loop reads CATSHRGGNEQFF. The CDR3 coding sequence is TGTGCCACCAGTCATAGGGGGGGGAATGAGCAGTTCTTC.

This clone was detected a few times. The CDR3 protein is CASSLWRLAGGPGELFF. The CDR3 DNA sequence: TGTGCCAGCAGTTTATGGAGGCTAGCGGGAGGGCCCGGGGAGCTGTTTTTT. The chain employs TRBV28 and TRBJ2-2; 12 bases are shared with TRBD2. J was trimmed by 6 bases and V by 0 bases; bases with no gene match: 5. The CDR3 has 17 amino acids. Germline V CDR1 and CDR2: MDHEN, SYDVKM.

The chain carries TRBV3-1 (or the pseudogene TRBV3-2) and TRBJ1-2; D ambiguous. CDR3 length: 13 residues. Deletions cut 4 bases from V and 5 bases from J, with 11 bases between. Germline V gives CDR1 LGHDT, CDR2 YNNKEL (reference sequence). The CDR3 DNA reads TGTGCCAGCAGCCCAGGACGCGGGTATGGCTACACCTTC. It translates to CASSPGRGYGYTF.

This clone occurred once. This chain links TRBV28 with TRBJ1-1; D gene ambiguous. There are 14 residues in the CDR3. CDR1 and CDR2 (germline): MDHEN, SYDVKM. The V gene lost 6 bases and the J gene lost 5 bases, with 16 bases spanning the gap. The CDR3 nucleotides are TGTGCCAGCAGCCCTGGCTCCCCCAGGACTGAAGCTTTCTTT. It yields the protein CASSPGSPRTEAFF.